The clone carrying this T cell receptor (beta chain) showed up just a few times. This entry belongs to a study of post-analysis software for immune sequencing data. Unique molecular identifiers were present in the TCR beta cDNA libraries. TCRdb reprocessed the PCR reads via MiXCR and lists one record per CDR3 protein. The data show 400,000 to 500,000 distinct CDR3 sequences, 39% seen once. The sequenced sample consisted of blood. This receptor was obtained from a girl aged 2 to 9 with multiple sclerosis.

The CDR3 reads CATAAGVLLDTQYF. Written as DNA, the CDR3 is TGTGCCACTGCGGCGGGGGTATTATTGGATACGCAGTATTTT. J is TRBJ2-3 and V is TRBV27; the match to TRBD2 covers 7 bases. CDR3 length equals 14 residues. J gave up 6 bases and V 10 bases, and 13 bases lay outside the gene matches. Germline V gene sequence: CDR1 MNHEY, CDR2 SMNVEV (reference sequence).